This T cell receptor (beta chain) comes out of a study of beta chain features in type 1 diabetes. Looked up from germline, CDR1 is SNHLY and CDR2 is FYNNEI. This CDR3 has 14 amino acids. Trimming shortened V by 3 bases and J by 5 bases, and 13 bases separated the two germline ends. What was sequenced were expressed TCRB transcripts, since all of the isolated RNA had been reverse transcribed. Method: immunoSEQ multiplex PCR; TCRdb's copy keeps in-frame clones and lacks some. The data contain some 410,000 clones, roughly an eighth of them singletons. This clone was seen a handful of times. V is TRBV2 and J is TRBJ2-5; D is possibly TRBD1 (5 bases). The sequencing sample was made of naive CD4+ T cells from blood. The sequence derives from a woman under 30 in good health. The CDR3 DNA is TGTGCCAGCAGTGATCGGGCAGGGCGGGAGACCCAGTACTTC. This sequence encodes CASSDRAGRETQYF.